These 18 T cell receptor beta chains came from one sample sequenced in a study of T-cell reconstitution after alpha-beta-depleted transplantation in children. This sample's TCRbeta library carried unique molecular identifier barcodes. TCRdb reprocessed the PCR reads with MiXCR, giving one entry per CDR3 protein. The sample yields some 290,000 distinct CDR3 sequences, approximately 23% seen once. This sample comprised PBMCs, mostly from graft donor cells, obtained 180 days after TCRalphabeta/CD19-depleted stem cell transplant. The receptors were sampled from a male patient aged 10-17 years who had a stem cell transplant for acute lymphoblastic leukemia, so the T cells may come from the graft donor.

The chain carries TRBV4-2 and TRBJ2-4; tentatively, D is TRBD2 (6 bases). V lost 1 base and J lost 11, with 12 bases in between. The length of the CDR3 is 13 residues. CDR1 is LGHNA, CDR2 YNFKEQ, per germline. The chain's CDR3 is CASSQAPGLFQYF. The CDR3 nucleotides read TGTGCCAGCAGCCAAGCCCCGGGACTCTTTCAGTACTTC.

This chain connects TRBV6-6 to TRBJ2-5; D is unresolved. V was shortened by 0 bases and J by 3 bases, with 5 bases between the two germline ends. The germline gives CDR1 MNHNY, CDR2 SVGAGI (reference sequence). The CDR3 loop spans 13 amino acids. This chain's CDR3 is CASSYSGKETQYF. The DNA of the CDR3 is TGTGCCAGCAGTTACTCAGGGAAAGAGACCCAGTACTTC.

V gene TRBV30 combines with J gene TRBJ2-1; D may be TRBD2 (5 bases). Germline CDR1 is GTSNPN and CDR2 is SVGIG (reference sequence). The CDR3 runs 14 residues. Trimming shortened V by 0 bases and J by 3 bases, and 9 bases separated the two germline ends. Here the CDR3 DNA reads TGTGCCTGGAGTGTTGGCGGAGGCTACAATGAGCAGTTCTTC. Its translation is CAWSVGGGYNEQFF. The full variable domain, with the rest looked up from reference TRBV30 and TRBJ2-1, is SQTIHQWPATLVQPVGSPLSLECTVEGTSNPNLYWYRQAAGRGLQLLFYSVGIGQISSEVPQNLSASRPQDRQFILSSKKLLLSDSGFYLCAWSVGGGYNEQFFGPGTRLTVL.

The rearrangement uses TRBV7-9 and TRBJ2-7; D possibly corresponds to TRBD2 (5 bases). This CDR3 contains 16 residues. Germline V lookup: CDR1 SEHNR, CDR2 FQNEAQ (reference sequence). Trimming cost V 5 bases and J 4 bases, with 21 bases left between them. CDR3 sequence (DNA): TGTGCCAGCAGCCCACGTGGTGGAGCGGTCGTATACGAGCAGTACTTC. This encodes CASSPRGGAVVYEQYF.

In this sample, this clonotype turned up a few times. The chain recombines TRBV7-3 with TRBJ1-1, with D perhaps TRBD1 (5 bases). Trimming shortened V by 5 bases and J by 7 bases, and 14 bases separated the two germline ends. This CDR3 region has 13 residues. The germline V gene encodes CDR1 SGHTA and CDR2 FQGTGA. The CDR3 region is CASSPAGRGEAFF. As DNA, the CDR3 is TGTGCCAGCAGCCCCGCGGGGCGTGGTGAAGCTTTCTTT. Supplemented by reference TRBV7-3 and TRBJ1-1, the full variable domain reads GAGVSQTPSNKVTEKGKYVELRCDPISGHTALYWYRQSLGQGPEFLIYFQGTGAADDSGLPNDRFFAVRPEGSVSTLKIQRTERGDSAVYLCASSPAGRGEAFFGQGTRLTVV.

This clonotype came up a few times. This chain connects TRBV4-1 to TRBJ2-7; 13 bases are a match to TRBD2. The V gene's germline CDR1 is MGHRA and CDR2 YSYEKL. The V gene end was trimmed by 4 bases and the J gene end by 2 bases; junction bases not matched to a gene: 8. The CDR3 loop spans 17 amino acids. The CDR3 DNA is TGCGCCAGCAGCCCGGGACTAGCGGGAATAGGGGCCTACGAGCAGTACTTC. Translating it yields CASSPGLAGIGAYEQYF.

This sequence joins TRBV15 and TRBJ2-3; the match to TRBD2 covers 11 bases. Germline V gene lookup returns CDR1 LNHNV and CDR2 YYDKDF (reference sequence). V shed 1 base and J 3 bases; nucleotides not matched to a gene: 3. The CDR3 has 16 amino acids. CDR3 protein: CATSRGSGRATDTQYF. The CDR3 region has the DNA TGTGCCACCAGCAGAGGTAGCGGGAGGGCGACAGATACGCAGTATTTT.

The V and J genes are TRBV15 and TRBJ2-3; no clear D. CDR1 is LNHNV and CDR2 is YYDKDF in the germline V gene (reference sequence). There are 15 residues in the CDR3. The V gene lost 1 base and the J gene lost 3 bases, with 11 bases spanning the gap. CDR3 amino acids: CATSRGPPQTDTQYF. In DNA, the CDR3 is TGTGCCACCAGCAGAGGCCCCCCCCAGACAGATACGCAGTATTTT.

This clonotype was picked up a small number of times. The V and J genes are TRBV24-1 and TRBJ2-5; the D call may be TRBD1 or TRBD2 (5 bases each). The germline CDR1 and CDR2 sequences are KGHDR and SFDVKD. Trimming left V 3 bases short and J 1 base short, with 11 bases between. The CDR3 consists of 15 residues. The CDR3 spells CATSDPGTAQETQYF. The DNA for the CDR3 is TGTGCCACCAGTGATCCTGGGACGGCCCAAGAGACCCAGTACTTC.

In its sample, this clonotype was seen many times. This chain connects TRBV12-3 or TRBV12-4 to TRBJ2-2; D is ambiguous. Trimming shortened V by 1 base and J by 6 bases, and 12 bases separated the two germline ends. This CDR3 comprises 15 residues. The CDR3 coding sequence is TGTGCCAGCAGTTTAGTGCGGACGATCGCCGGGGAGCTGTTTTTT. Translating it yields CASSLVRTIAGELFF.

The genes are TRBV12-3 or TRBV12-4 and TRBJ1-4, with 7 bases matching TRBD1. This CDR3 has 16 residues. V was clipped by 8 bases and J by 4 bases; unmatched bases: 13. The DNA for the CDR3 is TGTGCCAGCTCCCGCCATCGACAGGGCCGTAATGAAAAACTGTTTTTT. It translates to CASSRHRQGRNEKLFF.

This clonotype has just a few counts. The chain couples TRBV7-2 to TRBJ2-1, with 8 bases lining up with TRBD2. Losses at the gene ends were 1 base for V and 9 bases for J; bases not matched to a gene: 8. CDR1 is SGHTA and CDR2 is FQGNSA in the germline V gene. The CDR3 runs to 15 residues. CDR3 region: CASSLVSGGPLEQFF. For the CDR3, the DNA is TGTGCCAGCAGCTTAGTTTCGGGAGGGCCTCTTGAGCAGTTCTTC.

This sequence joins TRBV3-1 and TRBJ2-3, with 13 nucleotides matching TRBD2. Germline values: CDR1 LGHDT, CDR2 YNNKEL (reference sequence). This CDR3 has 20 residues. The trim removed 0 bases at V and 6 bases at J, leaving 15 bases unmatched. The CDR3 here is CASSQDTSGRAPQISDTQYF. The CDR3 nucleotides are TGTGCCAGCAGCCAAGACACTAGCGGGAGGGCCCCCCAGATATCGGATACGCAGTATTTT.

Only a few counts were recorded for this clonotype. The J gene is TRBJ2-3, the V gene TRBV11-2; 7 nucleotides align to TRBD2. Trimming at V came to 5 bases and at J to 6 bases, leaving 5 bases not matched to a gene. The CDR3 consists of 13 residues. Germline assignment: CDR1 SGHAT and CDR2 FQNNGV. In nucleotides, the CDR3 is TGTGCCAGCAGCCGGGGACTACTCGATACGCAGTATTTT. It is translated as CASSRGLLDTQYF.

The chain recombines TRBV12-3 or TRBV12-4 with TRBJ1-2; 7 bases line up with TRBD1. The CDR3 consists of 12 residues. V was pared by 6 bases and J by 8 bases, with 6 bases of the junction left unmatched. DNA of the CDR3: TGTGCCAGCAGACGACAGGGCTGGGGCTACACCTTC. Translated, it gives CASRRQGWGYTF.

CDR3 sequence: CASSHRGTDYEQYF. The CDR3 nucleotides are TGTGCCAGCAGCCATCGGGGGACAGACTACGAGCAGTACTTC. The chain joins TRBV7-9 to TRBJ2-7, with D tentatively TRBD1 (7 bases). Germline loops: CDR1 SEHNR, CDR2 FQNEAQ (reference sequence). The CDR3 sequence is 14 residues long. V lost 5 bases to trimming and J lost 3 bases, with 14 bases between them.

A few counts support this clonotype. The gene calls are TRBV20-1 and TRBJ2-4, with a possible D match to TRBD1 (6 bases). There are 17 residues in the CDR3. Germline CDR1 reads DFQATT; CDR2 reads SNEGSKA (reference sequence). V was pared by 2 bases and J by 0 bases, with 17 bases between. The CDR3 DNA reads TGCAGTGCTAGACAAGGCCAGGGGATACTAGCCAAAAACATTCAGTACTTC. Translation gives CSARQGQGILAKNIQYF.

The rearrangement joins TRBV18 to TRBJ1-4; 7 bases line up with TRBD1. Germline-derived CDR1 and CDR2 are KGHSH and LQKENI. The CDR3 length is 16 residues. V trimming: 5 bases; J trimming: 2 bases; junction bases outside the gene matches: 8. CDR3 DNA sequence: TGTGCCAGCTCATACTACAGGGGCGGGACTAATGAAAAACTGTTTTTT. As protein: CASSYYRGGTNEKLFF.